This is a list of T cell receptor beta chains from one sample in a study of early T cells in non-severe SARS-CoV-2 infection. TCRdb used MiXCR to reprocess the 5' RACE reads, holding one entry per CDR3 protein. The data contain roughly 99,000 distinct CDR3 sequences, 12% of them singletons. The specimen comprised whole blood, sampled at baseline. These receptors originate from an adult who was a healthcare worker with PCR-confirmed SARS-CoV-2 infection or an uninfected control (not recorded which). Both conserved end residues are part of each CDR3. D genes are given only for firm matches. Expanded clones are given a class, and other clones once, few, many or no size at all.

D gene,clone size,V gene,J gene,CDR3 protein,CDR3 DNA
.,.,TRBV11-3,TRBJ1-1,CASSLAQMNTEAFF,TGTGCCAGCAGCTTAGCCCAGATGAACACTGAAGCTTTCTTT
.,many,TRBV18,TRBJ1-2,CASSPPAVRADYGYTF,TGTGCCAGCTCACCACCGGCGGTACGGGCAGACTATGGCTACACCTTC
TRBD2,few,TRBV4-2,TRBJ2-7,CASSPSTSGSIYEQYF,TGTGCCAGCAGCCCCTCGACTAGCGGGAGTATCTACGAGCAGTACTTC
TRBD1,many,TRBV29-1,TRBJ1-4,CSVGAGTDLRGGEKLFF,TGCAGCGTTGGGGCCGGGACAGACCTGCGGGGAGGTGAAAAACTGTTTTTT
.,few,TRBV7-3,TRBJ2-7,CASSPDTGSSEQYF,TGTGCCAGCAGCCCCGACACGGGCAGCTCCGAGCAGTACTTC
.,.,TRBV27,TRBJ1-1,CASSLGAGANTEAFF,TGTGCCAGCAGTTTAGGAGCAGGGGCGAACACTGAAGCTTTCTTT
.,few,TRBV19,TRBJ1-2,CASSATGINYGYTF,TGTGCCAGTAGTGCGACAGGAATAAACTATGGCTACACCTTC
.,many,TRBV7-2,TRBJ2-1,CASTPRYNEQFF,TGTGCCAGCACCCCAAGATACAATGAGCAGTTCTTC
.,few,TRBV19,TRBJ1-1,CASSGYGGSYEAFF,TGTGCCAGTAGTGGGTACGGCGGATCTTATGAAGCTTTCTTT
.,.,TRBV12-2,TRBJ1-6,CASRLSRTSTLHF,TGTGCAAGTCGCTTATCACGGACCTCGACCCTCCACTTT
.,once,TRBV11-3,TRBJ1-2,CASSLIYGYTF,TGTGCCAGCAGCTTAATTTATGGCTACACCTTC
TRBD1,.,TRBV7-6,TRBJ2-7,CASSLVGTGATYEQYF,TGTGCCAGCAGCTTAGTAGGGACAGGTGCCACCTACGAGCAGTACTTC
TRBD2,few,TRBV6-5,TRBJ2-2,CASLQASGAGELFF,TGTGCCAGCCTTCAGGCTAGCGGGGCCGGGGAGCTGTTTTTT
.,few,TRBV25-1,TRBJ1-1,CASSEGGAGSTEAFF,TGTGCCAGCAGTGAGGGAGGGGCGGGAAGCACTGAAGCTTTCTTT
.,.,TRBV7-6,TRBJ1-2,CASSRSFGDGYTF,TGTGCCAGCAGCCGGTCCTTCGGGGATGGCTACACCTTC
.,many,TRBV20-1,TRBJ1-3,CSARDGTQGPLGNTIYF,TGCAGTGCTAGAGATGGAACCCAGGGGCCTCTGGGAAACACCATATATTTT
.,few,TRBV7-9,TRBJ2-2,CASSLDTNTGELFF,TGTGCCAGCAGCTTGGACACCAACACCGGGGAGCTGTTTTTT
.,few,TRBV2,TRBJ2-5,CASSEFYVGSRVNTQETQYF,TGTGCCAGCAGTGAATTTTATGTAGGTAGCCGGGTGAACACCCAAGAGACCCAGTACTTC
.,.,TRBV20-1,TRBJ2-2,CSASPEGTGELFF,TGCAGTGCTAGCCCGGAGGGGACCGGGGAGCTGTTTTTT
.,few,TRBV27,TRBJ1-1,CASSWTANTEAFF,TGTGCCAGCAGTTGGACAGCGAACACTGAAGCTTTCTTT
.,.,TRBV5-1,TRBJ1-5,CASSLEGSGNQPQHF,TGCGCCAGCAGCTTGGAAGGGAGCGGCAATCAGCCCCAGCATTTT
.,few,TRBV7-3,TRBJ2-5,CASSLNGAALETQYF,TGTGCCAGCAGCTTAAACGGAGCGGCCCTAGAGACCCAGTACTTC
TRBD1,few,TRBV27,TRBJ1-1,CASSLTGGTTEAFF,TGTGCCAGCAGTTTGACAGGGGGCACCACTGAAGCTTTCTTT
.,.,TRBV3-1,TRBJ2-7,CASSQGYEYEQYF,TGTGCCAGCAGCCAAGGATATGAGTACGAGCAGTACTTC
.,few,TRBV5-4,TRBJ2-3,CASSLGRGSTDTQYF,TGTGCCAGCAGCCTCGGTCGAGGTAGCACAGATACGCAGTATTTT
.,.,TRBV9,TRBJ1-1,CASSARDGASGLEAFF,TGTGCCAGCAGCGCCCGGGACGGTGCGTCCGGCTTAGAAGCTTTCTTT
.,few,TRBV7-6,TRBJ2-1,CASSVSPGSFGNEQFF,TGTGCCAGCAGCGTAAGCCCGGGCTCCTTTGGCAATGAGCAGTTCTTC
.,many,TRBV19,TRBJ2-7,CASSVARYYEQYF,TGTGCCAGTAGTGTGGCTAGATACTACGAGCAGTACTTC
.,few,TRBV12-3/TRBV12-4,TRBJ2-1,CASSPALTSYNEQFF,TGTGCCAGCAGTCCGGCACTCACCTCCTACAATGAGCAGTTCTTC
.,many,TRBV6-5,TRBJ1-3,CASSYRAGAGNTIYF,TGTGCCAGCAGTTACCGCGCAGGGGCGGGAAACACCATATATTTT
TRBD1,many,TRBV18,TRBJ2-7,CASSSTGLDEQYF,TGTGCCAGCTCCTCGACAGGGTTGGACGAGCAGTACTTC
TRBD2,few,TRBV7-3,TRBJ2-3,CASSHEGPSGRGTQYF,TGTGCCAGCAGCCACGAGGGGCCTAGCGGGAGAGGTACGCAGTATTTT
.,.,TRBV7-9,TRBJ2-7,CASSLTNYEQYF,TGTGCCAGCAGCTTAACGAACTACGAGCAGTACTTC
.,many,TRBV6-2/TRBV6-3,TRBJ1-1,CASTPARDTEAFF,TGTGCCAGCACCCCTGCACGGGACACTGAAGCTTTCTTT
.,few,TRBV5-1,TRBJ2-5,CASSPEGGETQYF,TGCGCCAGCAGCCCAGAGGGTGGGGAGACCCAGTACTTC
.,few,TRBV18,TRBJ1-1,CASSPVASTEAFF,TGTGCCAGCTCACCGGTGGCGTCCACTGAAGCTTTCTTT
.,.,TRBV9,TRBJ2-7,CASSVAGGHSYEQYF,TGTGCCAGCAGCGTAGCGGGGGGACACTCCTACGAGCAGTACTTC
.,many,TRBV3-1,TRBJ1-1,CASRWGDTEAFF,TGTGCCAGCAGATGGGGGGACACTGAAGCTTTCTTT
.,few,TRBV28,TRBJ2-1,CASSPDSYYNEQFF,TGTGCCAGCAGCCCGGACAGCTACTACAATGAGCAGTTCTTC
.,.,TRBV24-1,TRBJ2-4,CATSDVVKNIQYF,TGTGCCACCAGTGACGTAGTTAAAAACATTCAGTACTTC
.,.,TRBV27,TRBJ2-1,CASSASYNEQFF,TGTGCCAGCAGTGCTAGCTACAATGAGCAGTTCTTC
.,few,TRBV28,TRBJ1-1,CASSFGPGRGNTEAFF,TGTGCCAGCAGTTTTGGTCCGGGACGGGGGAACACTGAAGCTTTCTTT
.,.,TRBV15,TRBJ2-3,CATESDYAVTDTQYF,TGTGCCACCGAAAGTGACTATGCTGTCACAGATACGCAGTATTTT
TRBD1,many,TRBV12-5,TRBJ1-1,CASGLVPRQGVNTEAFF,TGTGCTAGTGGTTTGGTACCCCGACAGGGGGTAAACACTGAAGCTTTCTTT
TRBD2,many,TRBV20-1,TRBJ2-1,CSVSREGSNEQFF,TGCAGTGTCTCGCGGGAGGGTTCGAATGAGCAGTTCTTC
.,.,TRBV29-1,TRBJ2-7,CSVLGAGTATFQQYF,TGCAGCGTTCTGGGGGCAGGGACGGCGACCTTCCAGCAGTACTTC
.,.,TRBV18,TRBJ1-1,CASSPQGLSEAFF,TGTGCCAGCTCGCCGCAGGGTTTGTCGGAAGCTTTCTTT
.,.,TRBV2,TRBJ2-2,CASSDQGGTGELFF,TGTGCCAGCAGTGACCAGGGTGGCACCGGGGAGCTGTTTTTT
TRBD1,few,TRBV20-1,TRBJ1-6,CSASRTGYNSPLHF,TGCAGTGCTTCGCGGACAGGCTATAATTCACCCCTCCACTTT
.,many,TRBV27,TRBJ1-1,CASSPHYGTNTEAFF,TGTGCCAGCAGTCCCCATTATGGAACGAACACTGAAGCTTTCTTT
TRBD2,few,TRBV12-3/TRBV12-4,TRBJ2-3,CASSLGLAGGPSLVYRGSTDTQYF,TGTGCCAGCAGTTTAGGACTAGCGGGAGGGCCTAGTTTGGTTTATAGGGGTAGCACAGATACGCAGTATTTT
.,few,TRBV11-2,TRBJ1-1,CASSFRAQNTEAFF,TGTGCCAGCAGCTTCAGGGCCCAAAACACTGAAGCTTTCTTT
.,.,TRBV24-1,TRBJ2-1,CATSDPSYGQLGDEQFF,TGTGCCACCAGTGATCCATCCTACGGACAGCTCGGGGATGAGCAGTTCTTC
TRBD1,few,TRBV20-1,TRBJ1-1,CSAFPGGTEAFF,TGCAGTGCTTTCCCAGGGGGCACTGAAGCTTTCTTT
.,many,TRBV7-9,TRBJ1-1,CASSSTQGNTEAFF,TGTGCCAGCAGCTCGACACAGGGTAACACTGAAGCTTTCTTT
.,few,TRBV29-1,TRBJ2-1,CSVVGAAPSYNEQFF,TGCAGCGTTGTAGGGGCCGCTCCGTCCTACAATGAGCAGTTCTTC
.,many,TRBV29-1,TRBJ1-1,CSAELRGGTEAFF,TGCAGCGCCGAATTGAGGGGGGGCACTGAAGCTTTCTTT
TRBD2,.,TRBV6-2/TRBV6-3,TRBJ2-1,CASSRREGRVEQFF,TGTGCCAGCAGTCGCCGGGAGGGCCGGGTTGAGCAGTTCTTC
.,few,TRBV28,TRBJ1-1,CASSLIDSLKAAEAFF,TGTGCCAGCAGTTTAATTGACAGTCTCAAGGCGGCTGAAGCTTTCTTT